The following is a TCR beta chain sequence with its context. As originally analysed: Amplification from reference gene primers served as the basis for estimated nucleated cell counts. TCRdb's copy holds only in-frame clones and misses some; the assay was immunoSEQ multiplex PCR. For V, J and clone size, that table is used; D and trimming come from the DNA. Of around 59,000 clones listed, 70% to 90% are singletons. In germline, CDR1 is SGHDT, CDR2 YYEEEE. The CDR3 contains 14 residues. The J segment lost 5 bases and the V segment lost 1 base, leaving 5 bases of the junction unmatched. This sample was included in a study of blood T cell repertoires in COVID-19. About the research overall: Italy, Spain and the United States were the sources of the convalescent and acute COVID-19 samples. PBMCs, B-cell-depleted T cells, or T cells were the source of the cDNA or gDNA that made up the material.

V and J are TRBV5-6 and TRBJ2-7; the match to TRBD2 covers 8 bases. The sequenced material came from peripheral blood. The clonotype originates from a man between 60 and 75 years old with acute or convalescent COVID-19. CDR3 nucleotides: TGTGCCAGCAGCTTGAGCGGGGGTACCCACGAGCAGTACTTC. It is translated as CASSLSGGTHEQYF.